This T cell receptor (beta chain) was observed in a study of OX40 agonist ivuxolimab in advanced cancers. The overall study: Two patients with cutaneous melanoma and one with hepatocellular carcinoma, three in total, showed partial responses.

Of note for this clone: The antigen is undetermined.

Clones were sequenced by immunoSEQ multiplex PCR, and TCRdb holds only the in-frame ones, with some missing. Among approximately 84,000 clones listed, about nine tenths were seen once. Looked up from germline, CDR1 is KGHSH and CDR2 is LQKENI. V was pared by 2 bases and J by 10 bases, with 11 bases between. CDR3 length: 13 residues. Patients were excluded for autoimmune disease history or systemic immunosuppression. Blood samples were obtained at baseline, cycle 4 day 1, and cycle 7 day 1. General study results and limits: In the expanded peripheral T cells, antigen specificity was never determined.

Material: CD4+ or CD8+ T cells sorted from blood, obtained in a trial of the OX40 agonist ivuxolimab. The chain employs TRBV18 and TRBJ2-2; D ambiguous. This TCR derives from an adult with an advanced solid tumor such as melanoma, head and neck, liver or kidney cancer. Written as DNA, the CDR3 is TGTGCCAGCTCACCATCAAGGACGTCGGAGCTGTTTTTT. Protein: CASSPSRTSELFF. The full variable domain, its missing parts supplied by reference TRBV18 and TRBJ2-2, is NAGVMQNPRHLVRRRGQEARLRCSPMKGHSHVYWYRQLPEEGLKFMVYLQKENIIDESGMPKERFSAEFPKEGPSILRIQQVVRGDSAAYFCASSPSRTSELFFGEGSRLTVL.